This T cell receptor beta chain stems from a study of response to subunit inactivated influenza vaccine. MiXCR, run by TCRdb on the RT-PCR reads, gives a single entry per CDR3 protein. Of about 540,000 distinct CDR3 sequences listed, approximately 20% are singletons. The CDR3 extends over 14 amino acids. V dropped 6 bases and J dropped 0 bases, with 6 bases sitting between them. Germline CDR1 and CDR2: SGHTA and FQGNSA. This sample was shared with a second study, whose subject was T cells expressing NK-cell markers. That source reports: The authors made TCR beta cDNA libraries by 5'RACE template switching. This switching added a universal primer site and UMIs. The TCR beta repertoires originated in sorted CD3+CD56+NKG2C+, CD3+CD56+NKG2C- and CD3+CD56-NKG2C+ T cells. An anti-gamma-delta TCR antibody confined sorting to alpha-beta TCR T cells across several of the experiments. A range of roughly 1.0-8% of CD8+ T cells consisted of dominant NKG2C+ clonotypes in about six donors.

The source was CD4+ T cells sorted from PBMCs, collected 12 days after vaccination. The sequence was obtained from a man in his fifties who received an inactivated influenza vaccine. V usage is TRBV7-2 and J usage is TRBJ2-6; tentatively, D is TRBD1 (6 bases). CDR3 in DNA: TGTGCCAGCAGACAGGGCTCTGGGGCCAACGTCCTGACTTTC. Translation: CASRQGSGANVLTF.